These 13 T cell receptor beta chains came from one sample sequenced in a study of cytomegalovirus exposure and HLA in healthy donors. With 60 Vbeta and 13 Jbeta primers, the PCR was carried out. Profiled with immunoSEQ multiplex PCR; TCRdb holds only in-frame clones, not every one. The table has 200,000 to 250,000 clones, approximately 81% seen once. The sequencing input was PBMCs. These receptors were obtained from a girl aged 2-10 years in good health and CMV-seronegative.

A single count supports this clone. The J gene is TRBJ2-7, the V gene TRBV7-9; D is perhaps TRBD2 (5 bases). CDR3 size: 14 residues. V was cut by 5 bases and J by 0 bases, with 11 bases left in between. The germline V gene encodes CDR1 SEHNR and CDR2 FQNEAQ (reference sequence). The CDR3 nucleotides are TGTGCCAGCAGCCCGGGATCCGCCTCCTACGAGCAGTACTTC. Its translation is CASSPGSASYEQYF.

The rearrangement links TRBV5-4 to TRBJ1-3, with D perhaps TRBD1 (6 bases). Between the trimmed V and J ends, which lost 1 base and 4 bases, there was a span of 9 bases. This CDR3 spans 14 amino acids. The germline V gene has CDR1 SGHNT and CDR2 YYREEE (reference sequence). CDR3 in amino acids: CASSLWGRGNTIYF. The CDR3 DNA follows: TGTGCCAGCAGCTTGTGGGGGCGAGGAAACACCATATATTTT.

The chain couples TRBV14 to TRBJ1-1, with D possibly being TRBD1 (5 bases). Germline V gene data show CDR1 as SGHDN and CDR2 as FVKESK. V lost 3 bases to trimming and J lost 5 bases, with 19 bases between them. The CDR3 length is 16 residues. This CDR3 is CASSQDPRGRGTEAFF. CDR3 bases: TGTGCCAGCAGCCAGGACCCACGAGGGCGGGGGACTGAAGCTTTCTTT. Using reference TRBV14 and TRBJ1-1 for the parts outside the CDR3, the full variable domain is EAGVTQFPSHSVIEKGQTVTLRCDPISGHDNLYWYRRVMGKEIKFLLHFVKESKQDESGMPNNRFLAERTGGTYSTLKVQPAELEDSGVYFCASSQDPRGRGTEAFFGQGTRLTVV.

This chain joins TRBV5-1 and TRBJ1-6; TRBD1 matches 7 bases. Trimming cost V 4 bases and J 5 bases; bases outside gene matches: 12. The CDR3 length is 17 residues. The germline CDR1 and CDR2 sequences are SGHRS and YFSETQ. DNA of the CDR3: TGCGCCAGCAGCGGCGGACAGGTACCGGTTGATAATTCACCCCTCCACTTT. Its translation is CASSGGQVPVDNSPLHF.

The chain uses TRBV7-9 and TRBJ2-5, with 10 bases lining up with TRBD2. Trimming at V came to 2 bases and at J to 4 bases, leaving 13 bases not matched to a gene. Per the germline V gene, CDR1 is SEHNR and CDR2 is FQNEAQ (reference sequence). There are 18 residues in the CDR3. CDR3 amino acids: CASSLSLTSGLGGETQYF. Here the CDR3 DNA reads TGTGCCAGCAGCTTAAGCTTGACTAGCGGGCTAGGGGGAGAGACCCAGTACTTC.

CDR3 loop: CASSRDYRTDTQYF. In DNA, the CDR3 is TGCGCCAGCAGTCGGGACTACCGCACAGATACGCAGTATTTT. The genes are TRBV5-1 and TRBJ2-3, with TRBD2 identical over 7 bases. This CDR3 has 14 amino acids. Trimming cost V 5 bases and J 1 base; bases outside gene matches: 4. Per germline, CDR1 SGHRS and CDR2 YFSETQ.

The chain joins TRBV5-6 to TRBJ2-7; 8 bases match TRBD1. The CDR3 runs 14 residues. V gave up 0 bases and J gave up 4 bases; unmatched junction bases: 3. Germline CDR1 SGHDT, CDR2 YYEEEE. The CDR3 nucleotides are TGTGCCAGCAGCTTGGTCAGGGGGCGGTACGAGCAGTACTTC. Translating gives CASSLVRGRYEQYF. The full variable domain, completed using reference TRBV5-6 and TRBJ2-7, is DAGVTQSPTHLIKTRGQQVTLRCSPKSGHDTVSWYQQALGQGPQFIFQYYEEEERQRGNFPDRFSGHQFPNYSSELNVNALLLGDSALYLCASSLVRGRYEQYFGPGTRLTVT.

V usage is TRBV30 and J usage is TRBJ1-6; D not certain. Germline V gives CDR1 GTSNPN, CDR2 SVGIG (reference sequence). Deletions cut 2 bases from V and 0 bases from J, with 11 bases between. CDR3 size: 16 residues. The CDR3 sequence is CAWSTVLGSYNSPLHF. CDR3 in DNA: TGTGCCTGGAGTACAGTGCTGGGCTCCTATAATTCACCCCTCCACTTT.

The sample holds one count of this clone. This rearrangement joins TRBV2 to TRBJ1-2, with TRBD1 as a possible D gene (5 bases). The V and J ends lost 3 bases and 6 bases respectively, with 14 bases between them. Germline CDR1 and CDR2: SNHLY and FYNNEI. The CDR3 has 14 amino acids. This CDR3 reads CASSEQGGGHGYTF. For the CDR3, the DNA is TGTGCCAGCAGTGAGCAGGGAGGAGGGCATGGCTACACCTTC.

The chain links TRBV6-5 to TRBJ2-5; possibly TRBD2 for D (6 bases). The CDR3 loop spans 13 amino acids. CDR1 MNHEY and CDR2 SVGAGI come from the germline V gene. Trimming shortened V by 6 bases and J by 3 bases, and 11 bases separated the two germline ends. CDR3 region: CASSQGEEETQYF. As DNA, the CDR3 is TGTGCCAGCAGCCAAGGGGAGGAAGAGACCCAGTACTTC.

For the CDR3, the DNA is TGTGCCAGCAGTGAATCGGCCAGGGGTCCGAACATTCAGTACTTC. Its translation is CASSESARGPNIQYF. V usage is TRBV25-1 and J usage is TRBJ2-4, with D perhaps matching TRBD1 (6 bases). The CDR3 has 15 residues. V was pared by 1 base and J by 7 bases, with 14 bases between. Germline CDR1 MGHDK, CDR2 SYGVNS.

The rearrangement joins TRBV7-2 to TRBJ2-1, with TRBD2 matching 11 bases. The germline V gene has CDR1 SGHTA and CDR2 FQGNSA. V was pared by 5 bases and J by 7 bases, with 10 bases of the junction left unmatched. The CDR3 sequence is 16 residues long. CDR3 loop: CASSIRLAGSINEQFF. The CDR3 DNA reads as TGTGCCAGCAGCATAAGACTAGCGGGATCCATAAATGAGCAGTTCTTC.

Remarks on this clone: The same CDR3 can be traced to other DNA sequences in this sample. V gene TRBV9 combines with J gene TRBJ2-3, with 8 bases lining up with TRBD2. The ends lost 1 base at V and 0 bases at J; junction bases unmatched: 1. Per germline, CDR1 SGDLS and CDR2 YYNGEE. CDR3 length: 15 residues. The chain's CDR3 is CASSVTSGSTDTQYF. The CDR3 DNA sequence: TGTGCCAGCAGCGTAACTAGCGGCAGCACAGATACGCAGTATTTT.